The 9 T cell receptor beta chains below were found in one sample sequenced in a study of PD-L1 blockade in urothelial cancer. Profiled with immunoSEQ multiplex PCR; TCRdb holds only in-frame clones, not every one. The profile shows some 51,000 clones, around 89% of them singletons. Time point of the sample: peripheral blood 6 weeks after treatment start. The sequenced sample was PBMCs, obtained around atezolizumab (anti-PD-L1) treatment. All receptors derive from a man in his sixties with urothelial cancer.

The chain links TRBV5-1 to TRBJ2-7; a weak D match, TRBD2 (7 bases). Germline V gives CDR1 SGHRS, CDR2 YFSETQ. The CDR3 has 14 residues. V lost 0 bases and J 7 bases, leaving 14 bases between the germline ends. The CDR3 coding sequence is TGCGCCAGCAGCTTGGGGAGGGGGGGAGGAGAGCAGTACTTC. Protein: CASSLGRGGGEQYF.

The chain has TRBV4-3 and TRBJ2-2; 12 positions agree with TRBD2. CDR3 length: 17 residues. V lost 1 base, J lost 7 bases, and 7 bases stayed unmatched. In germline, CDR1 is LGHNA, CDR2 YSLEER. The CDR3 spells CASSQGYRTSGIGELFF. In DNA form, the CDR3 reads TGCGCCAGCAGCCAAGGGTATAGGACTAGCGGGATCGGGGAGCTGTTTTTT.

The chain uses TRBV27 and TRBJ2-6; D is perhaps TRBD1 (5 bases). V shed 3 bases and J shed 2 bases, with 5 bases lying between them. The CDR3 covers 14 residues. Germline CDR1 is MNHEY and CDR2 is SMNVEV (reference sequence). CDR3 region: CASSFRAGANVLTF. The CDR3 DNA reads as TGTGCCAGCAGTTTCAGGGCTGGGGCCAACGTCCTGACTTTC.

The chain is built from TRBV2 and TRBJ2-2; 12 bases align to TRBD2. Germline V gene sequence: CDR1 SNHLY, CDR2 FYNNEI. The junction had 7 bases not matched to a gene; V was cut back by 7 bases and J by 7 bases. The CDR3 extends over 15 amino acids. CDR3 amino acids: CASKSTSGGNGELFF. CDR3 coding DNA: TGTGCCAGCAAATCGACTAGCGGGGGAAACGGGGAGCTGTTTTTT.

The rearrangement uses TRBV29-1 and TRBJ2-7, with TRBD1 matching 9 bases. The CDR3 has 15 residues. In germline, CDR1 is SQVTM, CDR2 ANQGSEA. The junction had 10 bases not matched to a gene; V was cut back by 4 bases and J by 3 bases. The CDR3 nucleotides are TGCAGCGTTGGTTTCAGTGGGGACAGGGTCTACGAGCAGTACTTC. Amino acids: CSVGFSGDRVYEQYF.

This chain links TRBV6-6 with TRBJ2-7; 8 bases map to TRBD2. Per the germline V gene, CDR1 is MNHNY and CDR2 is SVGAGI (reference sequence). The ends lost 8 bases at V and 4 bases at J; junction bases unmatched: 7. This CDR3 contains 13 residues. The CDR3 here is CASGRGGNYEQYF. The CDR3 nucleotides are TGTGCCAGCGGTCGGGGGGGCAATTACGAGCAGTACTTC.

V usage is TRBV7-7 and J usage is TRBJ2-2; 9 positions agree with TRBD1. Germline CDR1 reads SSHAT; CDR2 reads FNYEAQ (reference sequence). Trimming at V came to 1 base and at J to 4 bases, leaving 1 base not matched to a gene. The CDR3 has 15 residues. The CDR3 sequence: CASSLGTGATGELFF. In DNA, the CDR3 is TGTGCCAGCAGCTTAGGGACAGGGGCCACCGGGGAGCTGTTTTTT.

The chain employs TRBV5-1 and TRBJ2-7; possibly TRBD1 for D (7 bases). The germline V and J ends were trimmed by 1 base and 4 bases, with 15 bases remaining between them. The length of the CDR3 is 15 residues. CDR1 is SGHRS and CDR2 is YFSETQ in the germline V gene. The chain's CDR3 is CASSLSPGGGYEQYF. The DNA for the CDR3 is TGCGCCAGCAGCTTGTCGCCAGGGGGAGGTTACGAGCAGTACTTC.

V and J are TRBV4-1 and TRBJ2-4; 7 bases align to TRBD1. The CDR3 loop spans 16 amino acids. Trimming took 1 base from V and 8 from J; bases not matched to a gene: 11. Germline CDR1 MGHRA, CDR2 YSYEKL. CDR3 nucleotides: TGCGCCAGCAGCCAAGGCTTCCGGGGACAGATAGACATTCAGTACTTC. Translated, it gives CASSQGFRGQIDIQYF.